This T cell receptor (beta chain) stems from a study of T cell changes during pregnancy in multiple sclerosis. Sequenced by immunoSEQ multiplex PCR; TCRdb stores in-frame clones only, minus some. The table has about 55,000 clones, 94% seen once. The CDR3 has 16 residues. V lost 4 bases to trimming and J lost 1 base, with 16 bases between them. In germline, CDR1 is MDHEN, CDR2 SYDVKM. The sample was CD8+ T cells from peripheral blood mononuclear cells, taken in the third trimester of pregnancy. The chain has TRBV28 and TRBJ1-1, with D possibly being TRBD1 (6 bases). This clonotype originated in a female donor with multiple sclerosis, enrolled in a pregnancy study. The CDR3 DNA sequence: TGTGCCAGCAGTTCAACCCCGACAGGACCGAACACTGAAGCTTTCTTT. Amino acid sequence: CASSSTPTGPNTEAFF.